One sample yielded the 7 T cell receptor beta chains listed below, sequenced in a study of sequential checkpoint blockade in melanoma (dated 2019 in TCRdb). What the treatment or condition label conveys for this sample: randomized to nivolumab then ipilimumab (arm A) or the reverse (arm B). The library relied on the immunoSEQ multiplex PCR assay. In TCRdb, the immuneACCESS table is reduced to in-frame sequences with V and J assigned. These tables do not hold every clone; where another copy was compared, an unresolved V gene accounts for under half, and the others remain unexplained. The sample includes around 2,200 clones, with around 27% observed a single time. The ten largest make up more than 15% of the sample. The source was tumor tissue (inferred from file names), collected from a patient given nivolumab and ipilimumab in sequence. These receptors all stem from a human donor with melanoma.

V gene TRBV4-1 combines with J gene TRBJ2-5; a possible D gene is TRBD2 (5 bases). Germline assignment: CDR1 MGHRA and CDR2 YSYEKL. This CDR3 is 14 amino acids long. V lost 3 bases, J lost 7 bases, and 15 bases lay in between. The DNA for the CDR3 is TGCGCCAGCAGCCAGAGGGCGCGCGATGGGACCCAGTACTTC. It is translated as CASSQRARDGTQYF.

The chain recombines TRBV19 with TRBJ2-7; TRBD1 matches 7 bases. The germline CDR1 and CDR2 sequences are LNHDA and SQIVND (reference sequence). This CDR3 has 15 residues. V was pared by 1 base and J by 4 bases, with 7 bases of the junction left unmatched. In nucleotides, the CDR3 is TGTGCCAGTAGTATAGTCCGGGGACAGCTATACGAGCAGTACTTC. It translates to CASSIVRGQLYEQYF.

The chain couples TRBV1 to TRBJ2-1; the table's D call of TRBD2 was not tested on the DNA. TRBV1 corresponds to a pseudogene. The CDR3 runs to 14 residues. The CDR3 spells CASSQGLAVDEQFF. CDR3 nucleotides: TGCGCCAGCAGCCAGGGACTAGCGGTGGATGAGCAGTTCTTC.

The rearrangement uses TRBV10-1 and TRBJ2-3, with TRBD2 matching over 9 bases. CDR1 is WNHNN, CDR2 SYGVQD, per germline (reference sequence). V lost 0 bases, J lost 0 bases, and 7 bases stayed unmatched. The length of the CDR3 is 18 residues. CDR3 DNA sequence: TGCGCCAGCAGTGAGTCCCCCTTTGCGGGGGGGAGCACAGATACGCAGTATTTT. Amino acid sequence: CASSESPFAGGSTDTQYF.

The rearrangement uses TRBV11-3 and TRBJ2-7; 13 bases fit TRBD2. The germline V gene encodes CDR1 SGHNT and CDR2 YENEEA. J lost 2 bases, V lost 4 bases, and 8 bases had no gene match. CDR3 length equals 17 residues. Here the CDR3 reads CASSYRTSGGTTYEQYF. The CDR3 DNA follows: TGTGCCAGCAGCTATCGGACTAGCGGGGGAACAACCTACGAGCAGTACTTC.

The chain couples TRBV11-3 to TRBJ2-7; D is possibly TRBD2 (6 bases). Trimming removed 4 bases from V and 3 bases from J, with 16 bases in between. The CDR3 is 15 amino acids. CDR1 and CDR2 (germline): SGHNT, YENEEA. CDR3 coding DNA: TGTGCCAGCAGCTCGCCGGGACTGGGGAACTACGAGCAGTACTTC. As protein: CASSSPGLGNYEQYF.

By proportion, this clone is medium-sized (0.01 to 0.1%). The rearrangement uses TRBV4-1 and TRBJ2-5, with a weak D call TRBD1 (5 bases). The CDR3 consists of 14 residues. Trimming took off 1 base at V and 6 bases at J, with 12 bases between the two ends. The germline CDR1 and CDR2 sequences are MGHRA and YSYEKL. CDR3 bases: TGCGCCAGCAGCCAAGTAACAGGTGGAAAGACCCAGTACTTC. Its translation is CASSQVTGGKTQYF.